The clone carrying this TCR beta chain has only a few counts. No antigen is known for it. Germline CDR1 reads LNHDA; CDR2 reads SQIVND (reference sequence). V was shortened by 7 bases and J by 4 bases, with 19 bases between the two germline ends. This CDR3 has 16 residues. This record belongs to a study of beta chain features in type 1 diabetes. Study context: Summed over all samples, the examined sorted cells came to fewer than 120,000,000. Study-wide results and limits: Significant though moderate, a shortening of TCRB CDR3s appeared in all four CD4+ subsets of Type 1 diabetes patients.

Of the isolated RNA, all was reverse transcribed, and so the sequenced material was expressed TCRB transcripts. Deep immunoSEQ sequencing covered naive, central memory and regulatory T cell samples. The method was immunoSEQ multiplex PCR; TCRdb's version includes in-frame clones alone and lacks a portion of them. The repertoire includes 120,000 to 150,000 clones, 8.5% to 12% of them detected once, and under 1.5% sits in the top ten. The clonotype was recovered from a man aged 18-30 years in good health. Material: naive CD4+ T cells from blood. The J gene is TRBJ2-2, the V gene TRBV19, with D maybe TRBD2 (5 bases). CDR3 sequence: CASTGDTSYSTGELFF. Written as DNA, the CDR3 is TGTGCCAGTACCGGGGATACTAGTTATTCCACCGGGGAGCTGTTTTTT.